The TCR beta chain under discussion was sequenced for a study of spatial heterogeneity in lung cancer. Findings and limits, study-wide: Counts that tracked tumor mutation counts were those of expanded intratumoral alpha and beta TCRs.

Time point meaning: sample taken at primary tumor resection. Using its own MiXCR run on the 5' RACE reads, TCRdb lists one record per CDR3 protein. This table has 6,000 to 8,000 distinct CDR3 sequences, roughly 7% appearing once. V lost 6 bases and J 1 base, leaving 12 bases between the germline ends. Germline CDR1 MDHEN, CDR2 SYDVKM. The CDR3 totals 14 residues. About this clonotype itself: Its cognate antigen is unknown.

This material consisted of lung tumor tissue, taken at surgery. This rearrangement joins TRBV28 to TRBJ1-1; no clear D. The receptor's source is a male donor with early-stage non-small cell lung cancer. The CDR3 DNA reads as TGTGCCAGCAGCAGCCCCGTCCCGAACACTGAAGCTTTCTTT. It yields the protein CASSSPVPNTEAFF.